The T cell receptor (beta chain) under discussion was sequenced for a study of cytomegalovirus exposure and HLA in healthy donors. Overall study context: When 350 to 500 donors were genotyped, approximately 81% of them were found to fall in the Caucasian-associated ancestry cluster. Study-level findings and limits: As a later analysis showed, a missense DCLRE1C variant was linked to trimming of TCR beta V- and J-genes. In terms of immune exposure information, only CMV serostatus was available.

The junction had 15 bases not matched to a gene; V was cut back by 7 bases and J by 7 bases. Per the germline V gene, CDR1 is SNHLY and CDR2 is FYNNEI. There are 16 residues in the CDR3. In the PCR, 60 Vbeta and 13 Jbeta primers were used. The repertoire was sequenced with immunoSEQ multiplex PCR; TCRdb's copy has only in-frame clones and lacks some. The top ten hold around 9.9% of the sample, which has more than 95,000 clones, around 73% seen once. This clone was seen just once. No antigen is known for it. This sequence originates from a man aged 25-40 years in good health and CMV-seropositive. Source material: PBMCs. The rearrangement joins TRBV2 to TRBJ2-2; 7 nucleotides match TRBD1. The CDR3 here is CASTNKGAGLIGELFF. CDR3 DNA: TGTGCCAGCACAAATAAGGGGGCAGGATTAATCGGGGAGCTGTTTTTT.